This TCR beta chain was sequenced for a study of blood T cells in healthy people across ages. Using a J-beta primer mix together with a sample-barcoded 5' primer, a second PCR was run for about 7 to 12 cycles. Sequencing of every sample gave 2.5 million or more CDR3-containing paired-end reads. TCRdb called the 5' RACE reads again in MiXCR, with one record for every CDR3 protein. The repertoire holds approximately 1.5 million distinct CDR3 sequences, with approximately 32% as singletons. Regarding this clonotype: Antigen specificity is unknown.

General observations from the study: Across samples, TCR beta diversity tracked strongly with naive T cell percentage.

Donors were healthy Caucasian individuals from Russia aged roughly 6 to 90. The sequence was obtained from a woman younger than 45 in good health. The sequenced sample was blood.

The CDR3 DNA follows: TGTGCCAGCAGCTCCCGACTAGCGGGGGGTACCTACGAGCAGTACTTC. It yields the protein CASSSRLAGGTYEQYF. The chain carries TRBV13 and TRBJ2-7; 13 bases align to TRBD2. The CDR3 has 16 amino acids. V trimming: 4 bases; J trimming: 2 bases; junction bases outside the gene matches: 5. The germline V gene has CDR1 PRHDT and CDR2 FYEKMQ (reference sequence).